This entry describes one T cell receptor beta chain. Its antigen is not known. The sample comes from a study of shared clonotypes between healthy human individuals. Looking at the study overall: Two women and a few men aged 18 to 49 served as donors. The study's findings and limits: Clonotype sharing across donors was expected to vary with sequencing depth.

The CDR3 has 16 amino acids. CDR1 and CDR2 (germline): MDHEN, SYDVKM. The ends lost 3 bases at V and 0 bases at J; junction bases unmatched: 7. Genomic DNA of unsorted samples came from roughly 90 million PBMCs. Sequencing on ten immunoSEQ deep assay plates was performed for unsorted PBMC DNA. The method was immunoSEQ multiplex PCR; TCRdb's version includes in-frame clones alone and lacks a portion of them. Of hundreds of thousands of clones listed, more than 75% were seen once; the top ten hold roughly 13%. This receptor was obtained from a woman in her 40s in good health. Some clones in this sample may be carry-over from other donors' samples. The sequencing sample was made of PBMCs. The chain joins TRBV28 to TRBJ2-7, with 8 bases lining up with TRBD1. The chain's CDR3 is CASSFSWTGISYEQYF. DNA of the CDR3: TGTGCCAGCAGTTTCTCTTGGACAGGGATCTCCTACGAGCAGTACTTC. The full variable domain, completed using reference TRBV28 and TRBJ2-7, is DVKVTQSSRYLVKRTGEKVFLECVQDMDHENMFWYRQDPGLGLRLIYFSYDVKMKEKGDIPEGYSVSREKKERFSLILESASTNQTSMYLCASSFSWTGISYEQYFGPGTRLTVT.